The text below deals with one T cell receptor beta chain. With 4 bases clipped from V and 3 bases from J, the junction kept 3 bases outside the gene matches. The CDR3 has 14 residues. CDR1 and CDR2 (germline): SEHNR, FQNEAQ (reference sequence). This sample was included in a study of control samples from healthy donors and cancer patients. Clones were sequenced by immunoSEQ multiplex PCR, and TCRdb holds only the in-frame ones, with some missing. In the table there are just under 150,000 clones, 80% to 95% of which are singletons. The chain links TRBV7-9 to TRBJ1-5, with 7 bases lining up with TRBD1. The clonotype was recovered from a young man in good health. Sequenced sample: blood. As DNA, the CDR3 is TGTGCCAGCAGCTACCAGGGGGACAATCAGCCCCAGCATTTT. The encoded protein is CASSYQGDNQPQHF.